The 19 T cell receptor beta chains reported below all come from one sample, sequenced in a study of early T cells in non-severe SARS-CoV-2 infection. A single record per CDR3 protein comes from TCRdb applying MiXCR to the 5' RACE reads. The table lists roughly 110,000 distinct CDR3 sequences, over 8.5% of them singletons. The sequenced sample consisted of whole blood. Receptor source: an adult who was a healthcare worker with PCR-confirmed SARS-CoV-2 infection or an uninfected control (not recorded which).

The rearrangement links TRBV4-1 to TRBJ2-1, with TRBD2 matching over 11 bases. Trimming removed 3 bases from V and 0 bases from J; junction bases left unmatched: 4. The CDR3 totals 17 residues. The V gene's germline CDR1 is MGHRA and CDR2 YSYEKL. This CDR3 reads CASSQGLAVSSYNEQFF. The CDR3 bases are TGCGCCAGCAGCCAGGGACTAGCGGTAAGCTCCTACAATGAGCAGTTCTTC.

This sequence joins TRBV29-1 and TRBJ2-2; possibly TRBD1 for D (5 bases). V was clipped by 7 bases and J by 1 base, with 13 bases between them. The germline gives CDR1 SQVTM, CDR2 ANQGSEA. This CDR3 spans 14 amino acids. CDR3 sequence reads: CSAKTDLNTGELFF. CDR3 nucleotide sequence: TGCAGCGCCAAGACAGACCTGAACACCGGGGAGCTGTTTTTT.

This clonotype was observed at least ten times. The rearrangement links TRBV2 to TRBJ2-2; perhaps TRBD1 as D (6 bases). Trimming pared 1 base from V and 7 bases from J, leaving 10 bases between. CDR3 length: 14 amino acids. Germline V gene sequence: CDR1 SNHLY, CDR2 FYNNEI. The chain's CDR3 is CASSEGQGIGELFF. The DNA for the CDR3 is TGTGCCAGCAGTGAAGGGCAGGGGATCGGGGAGCTGTTTTTT.

This clonotype was seen repeatedly, ten times or more. As DNA, the CDR3 is TGTGCCAGCAGCTTGGCCGGACAGGGCATCCAGCATTTT. Translating gives CASSLAGQGIQHF. This chain links TRBV5-6 with TRBJ1-5; TRBD1 matches at 8 bases. The CDR3 is made up of 13 amino acids. CDR1 is SGHDT, CDR2 YYEEEE, per germline. The ends lost 0 bases at V and 12 bases at J; junction bases unmatched: 5.

This clonotype turned up a few times. This rearrangement joins TRBV29-1 to TRBJ2-3; 9 bases map to TRBD2. Germline lookup yields CDR1 SQVTM and CDR2 ANQGSEA. J gave up 7 bases and V 4 bases, and 6 bases lay outside the gene matches. This CDR3 region has 13 residues. The CDR3 here is CSVVAGVINTQYF. DNA of the CDR3: TGCAGCGTTGTAGCGGGAGTGATTAATACGCAGTATTTT.

This clonotype has ten or more counts. The chain links TRBV5-6 to TRBJ2-3; D ambiguous. The V and J ends lost 5 bases and 3 bases respectively, with 13 bases between them. Germline CDR1 and CDR2: SGHDT and YYEEEE. The CDR3 spans 14 residues. CDR3 sequence (DNA): TGTGCCAGCAGAGTAGGGTTCGGGACAGATACGCAGTATTTT. It codes for CASRVGFGTDTQYF.

The sample holds a few counts of this clonotype. The chain combines TRBV20-1 with TRBJ2-3, with 7 bases fitting TRBD2. V was pared by 6 bases and J by 8 bases, with 17 bases of the junction left unmatched. The CDR3 spans 15 residues. Germline values: CDR1 DFQATT, CDR2 SNEGSKA (reference sequence). CDR3 nucleotide sequence: TGCAGTGCAGGACTACCGGGCCGTTGGGAGGGTACGCAGTATTTT. It is translated as CSAGLPGRWEGTQYF.

This sequence joins TRBV9 and TRBJ1-4; D possibly corresponds to TRBD1 (5 bases). This CDR3 region has 13 residues. V gave up 4 bases and J gave up 8 bases, with 12 bases separating them. Germline values: CDR1 SGDLS, CDR2 YYNGEE. The CDR3 protein is CASSLYPGEKLFF. In DNA, the CDR3 is TGTGCCAGCAGCTTATACCCAGGGGAAAAACTGTTTTTT.

Only a few counts were recorded for this clonotype. V and J are TRBV20-1 and TRBJ2-4; no firm D call. The germline V gene has CDR1 DFQATT and CDR2 SNEGSKA (reference sequence). This CDR3 has 12 amino acids. V lost 5 bases to trimming and J lost 6 bases, with 11 bases between them. CDR3: CSAPGRVNIQYF. The CDR3 DNA is TGCAGTGCTCCGGGCCGTGTAAACATTCAGTACTTC.

This clonotype was observed many times. The chain uses TRBV19 and TRBJ2-1; unclear D gene. Germline V gene sequence: CDR1 LNHDA, CDR2 SQIVND (reference sequence). This CDR3 region has 15 residues. Trimming stripped 2 bases from V and 1 base from J, with 9 bases between. CDR3: CASSILMTSYNEQFF. The CDR3 DNA reads as TGTGCCAGTAGTATACTCATGACTTCCTACAATGAGCAGTTCTTC.

The gene calls are TRBV19 and TRBJ2-3, with 11 bases matching TRBD2. Per germline, CDR1 LNHDA and CDR2 SQIVND (reference sequence). This CDR3 comprises 16 residues. J gave up 2 bases and V 4 bases, and 5 bases lay outside the gene matches. The CDR3 is CASSTRTSGLTDTQYF. CDR3 nucleotides: TGTGCCAGTAGTACCAGGACTAGCGGGCTCACAGATACGCAGTATTTT.

The chain has TRBV6-4 and TRBJ2-1, with 7 nucleotides matching TRBD2. The CDR3 runs 16 residues. Germline lookup yields CDR1 MRHNA and CDR2 SNTAGT. Trimming cost V 6 bases and J 1 base; bases outside gene matches: 9. CDR3: CASRDIAGSSYNEQFF. DNA of the CDR3: TGTGCCAGCAGAGATATAGCGGGTTCTTCCTACAATGAGCAGTTCTTC.

This clonotype showed up just a few times. V usage is TRBV6-1 and J usage is TRBJ2-2; tentatively, D is TRBD1 (5 bases). V lost 3 bases to trimming and J lost 3 bases, with 11 bases between them. The germline V gene encodes CDR1 MNHNS and CDR2 SASEGT. The CDR3 has 15 amino acids. CDR3 sequence: CASSDLRQYTGELFF. The CDR3 coding sequence is TGTGCCAGCAGTGACCTTAGACAGTACACCGGGGAGCTGTTTTTT.

This clonotype was found once. V gene TRBV5-5 combines with J gene TRBJ2-7, with TRBD2 identical over 12 bases. Trimming cost V 0 bases and J 3 bases; bases outside gene matches: 4. The length of the CDR3 is 16 residues. Per the germline V gene, CDR1 is SGHKS and CDR2 is YYEKEE (reference sequence). The CDR3 spells CASSLDRTSGNYEQYF. CDR3 DNA sequence: TGTGCCAGCAGCTTGGACAGGACTAGCGGGAACTACGAGCAGTACTTC.

This clonotype was seen ten or more times. The J gene is TRBJ2-2, the V gene TRBV27, with a possible D match to TRBD2 (5 bases). V was trimmed by 5 bases and J by 5 bases, leaving 15 bases between them. Germline CDR1 reads MNHEY; CDR2 reads SMNVEV (reference sequence). This CDR3 has 15 amino acids. CDR3 in amino acids: CASSLLKERTGELFF. CDR3 DNA sequence: TGTGCCAGCAGTCTCCTCAAGGAGCGGACCGGGGAGCTGTTTTTT.

This sequence joins TRBV5-1 and TRBJ1-3; D not certain. Trimming shortened V by 0 bases and J by 0 bases, and 7 bases separated the two germline ends. The CDR3 runs 15 residues. Germline CDR1 reads SGHRS; CDR2 reads YFSETQ. The CDR3 sequence: CASSLVPYSGNTIYF. The CDR3 DNA is TGCGCCAGCAGCTTGGTCCCGTACTCTGGAAACACCATATATTTT.

This clonotype has a count of ten or more. V gene TRBV18 combines with J gene TRBJ2-1, with D unclear. The V end lost 6 bases, the J end lost 9 bases, and 15 bases lay between the germline ends. This CDR3 is built from 13 residues. Germline CDR1 and CDR2: KGHSH and LQKENI. CDR3 in DNA: TGTGCCAGCTCCCTTGGGCACCCAAGTGAGCAGTTCTTC. Protein product: CASSLGHPSEQFF.

About this clonotype itself: The junction departs from germline at one end; a sequencing error may be responsible. The chain couples TRBV12-3 or TRBV12-4 to TRBJ2-5; 11 nucleotides align to TRBD2. The CDR3 contains 15 residues. The CDR3 loop reads CASRLAGGPGETQYF. The CDR3 coding sequence is TGTGCCAGCAGATTAGCGGGAGGGCCTGGAGAGACCCAGTACTTC.

This clonotype has more than one count but fewer than ten. The chain carries TRBV3-1 and TRBJ1-1; 7 bases are shared with TRBD1. The CDR3 extends over 15 amino acids. Germline loops: CDR1 LGHDT, CDR2 YNNKEL (reference sequence). After removal of 1 base from V and 1 base from J, the junction contained 3 bases not matched to a gene. CDR3 in DNA: TGTGCCAGCAGCCAAGGGGACAGACCGAACACTGAAGCTTTCTTT. It yields the protein CASSQGDRPNTEAFF.